This T cell receptor (beta chain) was captured in a study of T cell responses to AZD1222 COVID-19 vaccine. A remark on this clone: Its specificity is not known.

V lost 0 bases and J 2 bases, leaving 10 bases between the germline ends. Germline CDR1 is SNHLY and CDR2 is FYNNEI. The CDR3 length is 15 residues. Generated by immunoSEQ multiplex PCR, the TCRdb table keeps only in-frame clones and is missing some. Of 150,000 or so clones in the sample, about 92% were seen once. Whole-study results and caveats: Baseline serology detected seropositivity in only five or six AZD1222 recipients.

The input for sequencing was peripheral blood, taken on day 0 of AZD1222 vaccination. This TCR came from an adult in good health. V is TRBV2 and J is TRBJ1-1, with D possibly matching TRBD1 (6 bases). The CDR3, as DNA: TGTGCCAGCAGTGAAGCGGTACAGGGTAACACTGAAGCTTTCTTT. Translation gives CASSEAVQGNTEAFF.